This T cell receptor (beta chain) originates from a study of HIV-infected patients and healthy controls. Study context: In about 85% of the 16 patients, CD4 counts climbed slightly after three months but remained subnormal. Study-level points and caveats: HIV+ repertoires were severely depleted of MAIT alpha-chain CDR3s, unlike healthy controls. CMV-associated CDR3s mostly grew nonsignificantly during therapy, while HIV-associated CDR3s declined significantly.

This clonotype is medium-sized by share. Its cognate antigen is unknown. Roughly three months, about 14 weeks, into antiretroviral therapy, follow-up blood was collected. The repertoire came from unfractionated whole blood and reflected all unsorted peripheral T cells. V gave up 3 bases and J gave up 0 bases, with 12 bases separating them. Germline V gene data show CDR1 as SNHLY and CDR2 as FYNNEI. The CDR3 is 15 residues long. cDNA was made from around 0.45 ug RNA using alpha and beta constant primers. Alpha and beta chain libraries were made separately by chain-specific third strand synthesis with multiplexing indices. Ligation attached cDNA to a 5' RACE adapter that carried a random hexamer and SP2 site. From the 5' RACE reads, TCRdb called clonotypes with MiXCR, one entry per CDR3 protein. The sample has 8,000 to 9,500 distinct CDR3 sequences; 8.5% to 9% are singletons.

The sample here was blood, taken during antiretroviral therapy. The TCR was taken from an adult with HIV infection. J is TRBJ2-7 and V is TRBV2, with D perhaps matching TRBD2 (5 bases). In DNA, the CDR3 is TGTGCCAGCAGTGAGCCCGGGGTTAGCTCCTACGAGCAGTACTTC. This codes for CASSEPGVSSYEQYF.